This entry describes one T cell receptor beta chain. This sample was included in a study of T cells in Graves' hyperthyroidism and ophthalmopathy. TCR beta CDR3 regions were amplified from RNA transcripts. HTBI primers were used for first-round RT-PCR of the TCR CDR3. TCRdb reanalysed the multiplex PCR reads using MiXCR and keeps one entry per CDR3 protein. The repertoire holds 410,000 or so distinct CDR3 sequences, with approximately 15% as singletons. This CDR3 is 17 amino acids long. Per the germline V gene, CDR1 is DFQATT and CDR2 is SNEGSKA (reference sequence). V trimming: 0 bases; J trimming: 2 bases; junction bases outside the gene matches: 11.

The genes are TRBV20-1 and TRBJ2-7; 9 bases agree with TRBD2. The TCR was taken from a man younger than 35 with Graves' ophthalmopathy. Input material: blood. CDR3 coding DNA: TGCAGTGCTAGAGATCGTACCTGGGCTAGCGGGGCCTACGAGCAGTACTTC. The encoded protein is CSARDRTWASGAYEQYF.